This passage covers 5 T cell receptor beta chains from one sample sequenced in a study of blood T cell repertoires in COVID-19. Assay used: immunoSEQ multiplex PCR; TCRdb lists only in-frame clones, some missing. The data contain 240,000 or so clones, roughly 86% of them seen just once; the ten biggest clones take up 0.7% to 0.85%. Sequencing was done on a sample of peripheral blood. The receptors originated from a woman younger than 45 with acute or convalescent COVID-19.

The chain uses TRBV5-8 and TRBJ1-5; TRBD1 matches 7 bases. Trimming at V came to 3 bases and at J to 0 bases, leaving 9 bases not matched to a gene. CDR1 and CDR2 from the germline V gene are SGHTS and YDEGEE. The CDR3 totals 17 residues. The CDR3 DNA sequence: TGTGCCAGCAGCTCGGACTGGAGGGGGCATAGCAATCAGCCCCAGCATTTT. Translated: CASSSDWRGHSNQPQHF.

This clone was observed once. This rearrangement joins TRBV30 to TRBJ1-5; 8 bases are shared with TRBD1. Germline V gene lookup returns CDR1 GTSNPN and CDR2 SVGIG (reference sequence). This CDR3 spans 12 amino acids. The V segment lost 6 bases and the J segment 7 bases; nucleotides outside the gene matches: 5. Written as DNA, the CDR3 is TGTGCCTGCCGGACAGGGAGGCAGCCCCAGCATTTT. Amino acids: CACRTGRQPQHF.

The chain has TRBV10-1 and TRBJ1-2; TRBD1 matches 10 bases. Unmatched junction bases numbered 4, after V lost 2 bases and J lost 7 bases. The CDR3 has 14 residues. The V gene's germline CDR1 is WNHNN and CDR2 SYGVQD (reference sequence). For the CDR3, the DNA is TGCGCCAGCAGTGAGACTCGGACAGGGGGTGGCTACACCTTC. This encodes CASSETRTGGGYTF.

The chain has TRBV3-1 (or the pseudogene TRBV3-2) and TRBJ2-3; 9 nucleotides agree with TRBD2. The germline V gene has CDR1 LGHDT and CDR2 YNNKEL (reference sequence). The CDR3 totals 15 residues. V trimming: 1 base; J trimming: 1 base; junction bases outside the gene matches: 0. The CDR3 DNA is TGTGCCAGCAGCCAAGGGACTAGCGGCACAGATACGCAGTATTTT. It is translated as CASSQGTSGTDTQYF.

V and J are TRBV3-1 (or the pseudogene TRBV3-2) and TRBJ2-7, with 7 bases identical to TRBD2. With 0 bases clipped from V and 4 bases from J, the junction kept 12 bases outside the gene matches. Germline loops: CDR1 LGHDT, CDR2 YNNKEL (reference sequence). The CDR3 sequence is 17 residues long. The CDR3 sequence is CASSQEASGTVQYEQYF. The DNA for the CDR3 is TGTGCCAGCAGCCAAGAGGCTAGCGGAACCGTACAGTACGAGCAGTACTTC.